These 26 T cell receptor beta chains originate from one sample sequenced in a study of blood T cell repertoires in COVID-19. Generated by immunoSEQ multiplex PCR, the TCRdb table keeps only in-frame clones and is missing some. The sample holds 25,000 to 30,000 clones; approximately 88% are singletons and the top ten take about 3.2%. Sequenced material: peripheral blood. The receptors shown here come from a human donor in a cohort sampled during active COVID-19.

Only one count was recorded for this clone. This chain joins TRBV30 and TRBJ2-3; 12 positions agree with TRBD2. Per the germline V gene, CDR1 is GTSNPN and CDR2 is SVGIG (reference sequence). The CDR3 has 15 amino acids. V gave up 5 bases and J gave up 5 bases; unmatched junction bases: 8. This CDR3 reads CAWSPSGGAKDTQYF. CDR3 DNA sequence: TGTGCCTGGTCTCCTAGCGGGGGGGCGAAAGATACGCAGTATTTT.

This rearrangement joins TRBV19 to TRBJ2-6; 10 bases fit TRBD1. The germline CDR1 and CDR2 sequences are LNHDA and SQIVND (reference sequence). The J segment lost 2 bases and the V segment lost 2 bases, leaving 3 bases of the junction unmatched. The CDR3 spans 17 residues. CDR3 region: CASSIRTGGAGANVLTF. DNA of the CDR3: TGTGCCAGTAGTATAAGGACAGGGGGGGCTGGGGCCAACGTCCTGACTTTC.

The DNA for the CDR3 is TGTGCCAGCAGCCCCACCCGGACTAGCGGGGGCCGCACAGATACGCAGTATTTT. Translated, it gives CASSPTRTSGGRTDTQYF. This rearrangement joins TRBV7-9 to TRBJ2-3; 13 bases fit TRBD2. CDR1 SEHNR and CDR2 FQNEAQ come from the germline V gene (reference sequence). With 5 bases clipped from V and 1 base from J, the junction kept 9 bases outside the gene matches. This CDR3 region has 18 residues.

The chain couples TRBV3-1 (or the pseudogene TRBV3-2) to TRBJ1-1, with D possibly TRBD1 on 6 matching bases. The germline V gene has CDR1 LGHDT and CDR2 YNNKEL (reference sequence). The CDR3 is made up of 14 amino acids. V lost 4 bases and J 11 bases, leaving 20 bases between the germline ends. The CDR3 sequence: CASSLKWQGRGAFF. The CDR3 DNA is TGTGCCAGCAGCCTCAAGTGGCAGGGGCGCGGGGCTTTCTTT.

The chain recombines TRBV5-1 with TRBJ1-1, with D uncertain. Germline lookup yields CDR1 SGHRS and CDR2 YFSETQ. The V end was cut by 4 bases, the J end by 0 bases, with 10 bases between. The length of the CDR3 is 14 residues. CDR3 sequence (DNA): TGCGCCAGCAGCCCCCCGGGAATGAACACTGAAGCTTTCTTT. It specifies CASSPPGMNTEAFF.

The J gene is TRBJ1-6, the V gene TRBV7-6; a weak D match, TRBD1 (6 bases). The CDR3 has 15 residues. In germline, CDR1 is SGHVS, CDR2 FNYEAQ. V was cut by 1 base and J by 6 bases, with 10 bases left in between. The CDR3 protein is CASSLVGASNSPLHF. The CDR3 region has the DNA TGTGCCAGCAGCTTAGTGGGGGCCTCTAATTCACCCCTCCACTTT.

The rearrangement links TRBV6-5 to TRBJ2-7, with 10 bases matching TRBD1. V was pared by 6 bases and J by 7 bases, with 9 bases of the junction left unmatched. The V gene's germline CDR1 is MNHEY and CDR2 SVGAGI. There are 14 residues in the CDR3. CDR3 loop: CASSLRQGAREQYF. In nucleotides, the CDR3 is TGTGCCAGCAGCCTTCGACAGGGGGCGAGGGAGCAGTACTTC.

The rearrangement links TRBV3-1 (or the pseudogene TRBV3-2) to TRBJ1-3; D unclear. The CDR3 runs to 14 residues. Germline V lookup: CDR1 LGHDT, CDR2 YNNKEL (reference sequence). Between the trimmed V and J ends, which lost 4 bases and 0 bases, there was a span of 7 bases. DNA of the CDR3: TGTGCCAGCAGCCCCCTGAGCTCTGGAAACACCATATATTTT. This gives the protein CASSPLSSGNTIYF.

The chain couples TRBV29-1 to TRBJ2-3; D is possibly TRBD2 (6 bases). V dropped 7 bases and J dropped 2 bases, with 10 bases sitting between them. The CDR3 covers 12 residues. Germline V gene data show CDR1 as SQVTM and CDR2 as ANQGSEA. For the CDR3, the DNA is TGCAGCGCTAGGGACTCCACAGATACGCAGTATTTT. Protein sequence: CSARDSTDTQYF.

The CDR3, as DNA: TGCGCCAGCAGCCAAGTAGCGGGGTTCACCCGCTCTGGAAACACCATATATTTT. Protein: CASSQVAGFTRSGNTIYF. The chain combines TRBV4-3 with TRBJ1-3; D unresolved. CDR1 and CDR2 from the germline V gene are LGHNA and YSLEER. This CDR3 is built from 18 residues. V dropped 1 base and J dropped 0 bases, with 16 bases sitting between them.

The chain joins TRBV20-1 to TRBJ2-3; 8 nucleotides align to TRBD2. J gave up 2 bases and V 3 bases, and 7 bases lay outside the gene matches. The CDR3 consists of 15 residues. Germline V gene sequence: CDR1 DFQATT, CDR2 SNEGSKA (reference sequence). The CDR3 sequence: CSASKQRGTTDTQYF. The CDR3 DNA sequence: TGCAGTGCTAGTAAGCAGCGGGGGACCACAGATACGCAGTATTTT.

This chain joins TRBV28 and TRBJ2-5, with D possibly TRBD2 on 6 matching bases. The CDR3 contains 16 residues. V was cut by 6 bases and J by 5 bases, with 22 bases left in between. Germline lookup yields CDR1 MDHEN and CDR2 SYDVKM. CDR3 in DNA: TGTGCCAGCAGCCCCAGCAGAATCGGTCGGGGGGAGACCCAGTACTTC. Amino acids: CASSPSRIGRGETQYF.

The chain joins TRBV7-8 to TRBJ2-2; 14 positions match TRBD2. V shed 3 bases and J 4 bases; nucleotides not matched to a gene: 4. The germline V gene has CDR1 SGHVS and CDR2 FQNEAQ. CDR3 length: 17 amino acids. The CDR3 loop reads CASSLGLAGVVTGELFF. Here the CDR3 DNA reads TGTGCCAGCAGCTTGGGACTAGCGGGGGTAGTCACCGGGGAGCTGTTTTTT.

The chain uses TRBV2 and TRBJ1-2; 7 bases fit TRBD1. The CDR3 is made up of 15 amino acids. V lost 4 bases, J lost 2 bases, and 7 bases stayed unmatched. CDR1 is SNHLY, CDR2 FYNNEI, per germline. CDR3 nucleotide sequence: TGTGCCAGCAGTGCCGGGGCAGGGGGGAACTATGGCTACACCTTC. Translating it yields CASSAGAGGNYGYTF.

The rearrangement uses TRBV7-8 and TRBJ2-4, with D maybe TRBD2 (6 bases). The CDR3 has 13 residues. The germline V and J ends were trimmed by 5 bases and 5 bases, with 10 bases remaining between them. Per germline, CDR1 SGHVS and CDR2 FQNEAQ. This CDR3 reads CASSRERENIQYF. The CDR3 DNA is TGTGCCAGCAGCCGGGAGCGTGAAAACATTCAGTACTTC.

The chain joins TRBV4-2 to TRBJ2-3; TRBD2 matches at 14 bases. Looked up from germline, CDR1 is LGHNA and CDR2 is YNFKEQ. V lost 2 bases to trimming and J lost 11 bases; unmatched junction nucleotides: 15. There are 18 residues in the CDR3. CDR3 residues: CASSQKGGTSGGAWMQYF. In DNA form, the CDR3 reads TGTGCCAGCAGCCAAAAAGGCGGGACTAGCGGGGGTGCATGGATGCAGTATTTT.

V usage is TRBV6-5 and J usage is TRBJ1-1; D not resolved. There are 13 residues in the CDR3. The V end was cut by 4 bases, the J end by 3 bases, with 9 bases between. Germline-derived CDR1 and CDR2 are MNHEY and SVGAGI. CDR3 sequence: CASSSRQDTEAFF. The CDR3 DNA reads as TGTGCCAGCAGTTCCCGGCAGGACACTGAAGCTTTCTTT.

The V call is TRBV4-1, the J call TRBJ2-3; TRBD2 matches at 8 bases. Germline CDR1 reads MGHRA; CDR2 reads YSYEKL. This CDR3 comprises 16 residues. The junction had 7 bases not matched to a gene; V was cut back by 4 bases and J by 1 base. CDR3 bases: TGCGCCAGCAGCCGCTCTTACGGGGGGGGCACAGATACGCAGTATTTT. Protein product: CASSRSYGGGTDTQYF.

The chain uses TRBV7-9 and TRBJ2-1; 10 bases map to TRBD2. Germline V gene data show CDR1 as SEHNR and CDR2 as FQNEAQ (reference sequence). The CDR3 is 17 amino acids. Trimming took 1 base from V and 7 from J; bases not matched to a gene: 10. CDR3: CASSLVAKRGGRNEQFF. CDR3 coding DNA: TGTGCCAGCAGCTTAGTTGCAAAGCGGGGGGGCCGGAATGAGCAGTTCTTC.

The V gene is TRBV5-3, the J gene TRBJ2-7, with 11 bases matching TRBD1. TRBV5-3 is an open reading frame whose function is uncertain. V shed 4 bases and J 4 bases; nucleotides not matched to a gene: 10. This CDR3 spans 16 amino acids. The CDR3 DNA reads as TGTGCCAGAAGCATCGGACAGGGGGCGCTCTGGTACGAGCAGTACTTC. This encodes CARSIGQGALWYEQYF.

The chain combines TRBV5-1 with TRBJ2-3, with TRBD1 as a possible D gene (5 bases). V dropped 2 bases and J dropped 6 bases, with 13 bases sitting between them. CDR3 length equals 14 residues. Germline V gene lookup returns CDR1 SGHRS and CDR2 YFSETQ. As DNA, the CDR3 is TGCGCCAGCAGCTTTGACAGAGCCCATGATACGCAGTATTTT. It is translated as CASSFDRAHDTQYF.

This clone has only a few counts. The gene calls are TRBV7-3 and TRBJ2-7; possible D gene TRBD1, 5 bases. This CDR3 comprises 13 residues. The V end was cut by 2 bases, the J end by 5 bases, with 10 bases between. Germline CDR1 is SGHTA and CDR2 is FQGTGA. The CDR3 bases are TGTGCCAGCAGCTTAGGGGCAGGTAACGAGCAGTACTTC. This codes for CASSLGAGNEQYF. The complete variable domain, with remaining parts taken from reference TRBV7-3 and TRBJ2-7, reads GAGVSQTPSNKVTEKGKYVELRCDPISGHTALYWYRQSLGQGPEFLIYFQGTGAADDSGLPNDRFFAVRPEGSVSTLKIQRTERGDSAVYLCASSLGAGNEQYFGPGTRLTVT.

V gene TRBV5-5 combines with J gene TRBJ2-1; 11 nucleotides align to TRBD2. Germline V CDR1 and CDR2: SGHKS, YYEKEE (reference sequence). The V gene end was trimmed by 5 bases and the J gene end by 5 bases; junction bases not matched to a gene: 9. The CDR3 spans 16 residues. The CDR3 DNA reads TGTGCCAGCAGGATCACACCGGGACTAGCGGACAATGAGCAGTTCTTC. Translation: CASRITPGLADNEQFF.

The CDR3: CASSSGLAGGIRGDTQYF. The DNA for the CDR3 is TGTGCCAGCAGCTCGGGACTAGCGGGGGGCATTAGGGGAGATACGCAGTATTTT. This chain links TRBV5-4 with TRBJ2-3; 15 nucleotides agree with TRBD2. The CDR3 extends over 18 amino acids. Per the germline V gene, CDR1 is SGHNT and CDR2 is YYREEE (reference sequence). The V segment lost 3 bases and the J segment 5 bases; nucleotides outside the gene matches: 10.

CDR3 sequence: CASSATALNTEAFF. In DNA, the CDR3 is TGTGCCAGCAGCGCGACAGCCCTAAACACTGAAGCTTTCTTT. J is TRBJ1-1 and V is TRBV9; D might be TRBD1 (5 bases). The germline CDR1 and CDR2 sequences are SGDLS and YYNGEE. With 3 bases removed from V and 2 bases from J, the gap between germline ends came to 11 bases. The CDR3 is made up of 14 amino acids.

The sample holds one count of this clone. The chain combines TRBV19 with TRBJ2-7, with 8 bases identical to TRBD2. The V gene end was trimmed by 8 bases and the J gene end by 1 base; junction bases not matched to a gene: 7. In germline, CDR1 is LNHDA, CDR2 SQIVND (reference sequence). The CDR3 has 14 amino acids. The CDR3 protein is CASRLAGGSYEQYF. In DNA form, the CDR3 reads TGTGCCAGTCGGCTAGCGGGCGGATCCTACGAGCAGTACTTC.